The entry that follows covers one T cell receptor (beta chain) sequence. Its specific antigen is unknown. No base quality values were provided; no much bigger clone lies one nucleotide off. TCR cDNA was synthesized by 5'RACE template switching, through which a universal primer site and unique molecular identifiers were introduced. Priming for cDNA synthesis came from both the TCR alpha and TCR beta constant segments. Libraries were amplified in two PCR steps, with sample barcodes and sequencing adapters added in the second step. Sequencing of libraries was done on Illumina HiSeq 2500 (2x100 bp) or NovaSeq (2x150 bp). Concerning the study's data processing: MIGEC handled demultiplexing of reads and collapsing into UMI consensus sequences, while MiXCR performed V(D)J alignment. Clonotypes responding to the vaccine were identified with edgeR on replicate PBMC samples, with the criteria of FDR below 0.01 and a log2 fold change above 5 up to day 15. CD4 or CD8 identity was assigned to each bulk clonotype according to whether the clonotype was present at higher abundance in the sequenced CD4 repertoire or the sequenced CD8 repertoire. TCRdb took the public reads, trimmed them with fastp at Q25, ran MiXCR for clone calling and kept in-frame beta chains. Under each unique CDR3 protein, matching rows form one entry showing the most common genes and DNA. TCRdb's processing, not the authors' own work, is the source of the V and J calls. The sample data list around 100,000 distinct CDR3 sequences, and 7% to 8.5% of these were observed just once. The ten largest clones add up to 25% of the sample.

This specimen belongs to a study of T cells after yellow fever vaccination (dated by TCRdb to 2018 to 2020). In terms of the full investigation: Libraries from fractions with low cell numbers were prepared with the SMART-Seq v4 Ultra Low Input RNA kit. Blood was drawn at multiple timepoints before and after primary and secondary immunization, with bulk PBMC replicates and cell subsets isolated. To follow T-cell clones before and after both primary and booster YFV17D yellow fever vaccination, bulk TCR alpha and beta repertoires underwent longitudinal sequencing. Two healthy male donors, one aged 18 to 30 and one aged 30 to 40 years, were included in the cohort. What the study reported, not specific to this receptor: Because only two donors were included in the study, the extent to which the findings can be generalized is limited. FACS-sorted repertoires could contain abundant contaminating clonotypes from the bulk population, so computational filtering was required. A small share of clonotypes was detected in both CD4 and CD8 compartments, with the overlap likely arising from convergent recombination. The secondary T-cell response was found to be weaker but faster than the primary response, with a peak reached on day 5 rather than on day 15. Most clones expanded after primary vaccination (around 96% of CD4 and around 89% of CD8) were re-detected after the booster, suggesting that broad memory maintenance occurred.

Taken with the paper, the label for treatment or condition translates to: live attenuated yellow fever vaccine strain. PBMCs were isolated from peripheral blood using a standard Ficoll-Paque protocol. CD4 and CD8 T-cell fractions were isolated with Dynabeads CD4 and CD8 positive selection kits. RNA was extracted with TriZol from bulk PBMCs, CD4 and CD8 fractions, and dextramer-positive and dextramer-negative fractions. The germline V gene encodes CDR1 LGHNA and CDR2 YSLEER. The V end loses 1 base and the J end loses 7 bases, and a stretch of 17 bases separates them. Spanning cysteine to phenylalanine, the CDR3 consists of 16 amino acids. Only the CDR3 part of the read is kept: 48 bases, read in frame from the first base.

Source: CD8+ T cells sorted from PBMCs, taken 45 days after the yellow fever booster vaccination. This receptor chain uses TRBV4-3 and TRBJ2-1, with the D call perhaps TRBD1 or TRBD2, each one matching 6 bases. The clonotype originates from a man aged 30 to 39 who received the YFV17D yellow fever vaccine. CDR3 protein: CASSQGVGGLENEQFF. Here is the DNA: TGCGCCAGCAGCCAAGGAGTGGGGGGCCTAGAGAATGAGCAGTTCTTC.